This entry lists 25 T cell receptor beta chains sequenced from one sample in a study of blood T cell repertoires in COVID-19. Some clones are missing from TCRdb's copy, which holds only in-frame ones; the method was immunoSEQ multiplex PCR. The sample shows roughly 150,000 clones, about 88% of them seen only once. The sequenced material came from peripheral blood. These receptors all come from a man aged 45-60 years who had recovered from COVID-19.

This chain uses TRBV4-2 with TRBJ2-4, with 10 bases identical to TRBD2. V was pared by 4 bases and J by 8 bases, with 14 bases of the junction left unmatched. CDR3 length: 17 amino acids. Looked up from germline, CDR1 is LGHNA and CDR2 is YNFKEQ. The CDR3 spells CASSPEERGGLMDIQYF. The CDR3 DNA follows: TGTGCCAGCAGCCCGGAAGAGCGGGGGGGCCTAATGGACATTCAGTACTTC.

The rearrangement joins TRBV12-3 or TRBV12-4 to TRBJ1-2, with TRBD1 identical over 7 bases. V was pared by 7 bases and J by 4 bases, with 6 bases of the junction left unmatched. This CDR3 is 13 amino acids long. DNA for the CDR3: TGTGCCAGCACCTTGACAGGGCGCTATGGCTACACCTTC. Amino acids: CASTLTGRYGYTF.

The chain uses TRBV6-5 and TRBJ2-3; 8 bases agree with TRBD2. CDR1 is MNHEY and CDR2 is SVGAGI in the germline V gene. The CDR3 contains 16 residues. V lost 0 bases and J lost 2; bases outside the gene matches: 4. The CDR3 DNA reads TGTGCCAGCAGTTACTCGAAGCGGGAGACCACAGATACGCAGTATTTT. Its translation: CASSYSKRETTDTQYF.

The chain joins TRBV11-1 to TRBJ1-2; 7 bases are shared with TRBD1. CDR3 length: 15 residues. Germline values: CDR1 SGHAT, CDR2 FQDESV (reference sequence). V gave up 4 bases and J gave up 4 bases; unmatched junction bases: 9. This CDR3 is CASSSHTTGSYGYTF. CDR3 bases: TGTGCCAGCAGCTCACATACGACAGGGAGCTATGGCTACACCTTC.

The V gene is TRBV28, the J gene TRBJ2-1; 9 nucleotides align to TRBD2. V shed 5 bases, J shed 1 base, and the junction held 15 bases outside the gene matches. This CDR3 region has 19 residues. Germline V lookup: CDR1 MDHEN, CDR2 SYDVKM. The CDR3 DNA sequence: TGTGCCAGCAGTCCGGGAGTTAGCGGGGGCCGTGGATCCTACAATGAGCAGTTCTTC. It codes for CASSPGVSGGRGSYNEQFF.

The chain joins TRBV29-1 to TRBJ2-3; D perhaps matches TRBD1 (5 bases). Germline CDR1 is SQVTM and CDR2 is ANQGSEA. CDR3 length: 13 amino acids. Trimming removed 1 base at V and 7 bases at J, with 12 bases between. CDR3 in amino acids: CSVEGQGWNTQYF. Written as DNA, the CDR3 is TGCAGCGTTGAAGGGCAGGGCTGGAATACGCAGTATTTT.

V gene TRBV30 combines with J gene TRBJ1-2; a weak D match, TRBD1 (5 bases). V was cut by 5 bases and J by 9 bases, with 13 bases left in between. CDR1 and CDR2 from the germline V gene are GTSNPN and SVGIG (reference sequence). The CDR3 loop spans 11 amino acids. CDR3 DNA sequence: TGTGCCTGGGGGCAGGGTGTACGCTACACCTTC. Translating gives CAWGQGVRYTF. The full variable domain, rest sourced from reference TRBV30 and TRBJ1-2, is SQTIHQWPATLVQPVGSPLSLECTVEGTSNPNLYWYRQAAGRGLQLLFYSVGIGQISSEVPQNLSASRPQDRQFILSSKKLLLSDSGFYLCAWGQGVRYTFGSGTRLTVV.

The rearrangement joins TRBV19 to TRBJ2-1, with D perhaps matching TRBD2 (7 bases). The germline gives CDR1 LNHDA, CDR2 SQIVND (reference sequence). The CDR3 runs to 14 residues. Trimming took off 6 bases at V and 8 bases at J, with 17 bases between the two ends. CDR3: CASSLRGASDEQFF. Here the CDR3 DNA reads TGTGCCAGTAGCCTCCGGGGGGCAAGCGATGAGCAGTTCTTC.

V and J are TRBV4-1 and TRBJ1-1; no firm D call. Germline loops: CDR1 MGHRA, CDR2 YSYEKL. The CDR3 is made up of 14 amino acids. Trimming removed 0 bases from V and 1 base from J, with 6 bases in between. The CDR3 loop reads CASSQDQANTEAFF. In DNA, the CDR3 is TGCGCCAGCAGCCAAGATCAGGCGAACACTGAAGCTTTCTTT.

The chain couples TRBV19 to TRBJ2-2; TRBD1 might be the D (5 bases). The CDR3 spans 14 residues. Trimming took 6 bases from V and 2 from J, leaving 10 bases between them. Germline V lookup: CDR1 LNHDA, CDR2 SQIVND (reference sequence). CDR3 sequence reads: CASRATANTGELFF. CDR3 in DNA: TGTGCCAGTAGGGCGACAGCAAACACCGGGGAGCTGTTTTTT. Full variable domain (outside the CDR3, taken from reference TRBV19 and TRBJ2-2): DGGITQSPKYLFRKEGQNVTLSCEQNLNHDAMYWYRQDPGQGLRLIYYSQIVNDFQKGDIAEGYSVSREKKESFPLTVTSAQKNPTAFYLCASRATANTGELFFGEGSRLTVL.

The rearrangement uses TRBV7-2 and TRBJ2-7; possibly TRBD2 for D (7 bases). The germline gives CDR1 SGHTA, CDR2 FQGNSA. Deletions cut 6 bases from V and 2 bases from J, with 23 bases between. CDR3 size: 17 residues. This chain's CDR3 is CASSSGSGRGYAYEQYF. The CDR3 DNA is TGTGCCAGCAGTTCCGGATCGGGGAGGGGGTATGCCTACGAGCAGTACTTC.

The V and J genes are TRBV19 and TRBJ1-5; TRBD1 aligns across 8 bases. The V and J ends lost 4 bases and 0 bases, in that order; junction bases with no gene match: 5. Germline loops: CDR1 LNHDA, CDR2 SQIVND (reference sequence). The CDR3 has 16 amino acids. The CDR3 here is CASSTDRDNSNQPQHF. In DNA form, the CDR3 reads TGTGCCAGTAGTACGGACAGGGACAATAGCAATCAGCCCCAGCATTTT. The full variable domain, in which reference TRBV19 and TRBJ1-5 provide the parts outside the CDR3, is DGGITQSPKYLFRKEGQNVTLSCEQNLNHDAMYWYRQDPGQGLRLIYYSQIVNDFQKGDIAEGYSVSREKKESFPLTVTSAQKNPTAFYLCASSTDRDNSNQPQHFGDGTRLSIL.

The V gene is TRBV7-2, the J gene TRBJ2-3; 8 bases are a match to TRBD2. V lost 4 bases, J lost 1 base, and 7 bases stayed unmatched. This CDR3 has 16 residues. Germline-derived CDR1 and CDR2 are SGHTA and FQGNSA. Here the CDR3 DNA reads TGTGCCAGCAGCTCCTCTACGGGGGGGGGCACAGATACGCAGTATTTT. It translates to CASSSSTGGGTDTQYF.

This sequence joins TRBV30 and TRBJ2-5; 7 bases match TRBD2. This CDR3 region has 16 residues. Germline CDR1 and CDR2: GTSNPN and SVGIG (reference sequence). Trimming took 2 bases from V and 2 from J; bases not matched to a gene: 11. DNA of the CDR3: TGTGCCTGGAGTCCAGGGCGGGGGACTACACAAGAGACCCAGTACTTC. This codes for CAWSPGRGTTQETQYF. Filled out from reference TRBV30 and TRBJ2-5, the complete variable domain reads SQTIHQWPATLVQPVGSPLSLECTVEGTSNPNLYWYRQAAGRGLQLLFYSVGIGQISSEVPQNLSASRPQDRQFILSSKKLLLSDSGFYLCAWSPGRGTTQETQYFGPGTRLLVL.

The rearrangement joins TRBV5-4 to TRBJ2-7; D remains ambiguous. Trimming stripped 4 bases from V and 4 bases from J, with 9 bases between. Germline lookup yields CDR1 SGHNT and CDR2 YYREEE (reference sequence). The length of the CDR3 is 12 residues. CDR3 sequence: CASSVLSYEQYF. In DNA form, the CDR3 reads TGTGCCAGCAGCGTACTATCATACGAGCAGTACTTC.

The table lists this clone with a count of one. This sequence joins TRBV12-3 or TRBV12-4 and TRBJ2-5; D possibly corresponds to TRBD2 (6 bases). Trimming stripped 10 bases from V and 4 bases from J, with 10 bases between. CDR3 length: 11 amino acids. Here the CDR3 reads CATGSSETQYF. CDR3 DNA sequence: TGTGCCACCGGGAGTTCAGAGACCCAGTACTTC.

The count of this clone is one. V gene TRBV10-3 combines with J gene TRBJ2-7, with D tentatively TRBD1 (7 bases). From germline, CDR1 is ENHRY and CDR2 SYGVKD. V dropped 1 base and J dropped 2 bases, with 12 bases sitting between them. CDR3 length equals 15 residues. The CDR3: CAISELGGTAYEQYF. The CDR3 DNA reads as TGTGCCATCAGTGAGTTAGGCGGGACAGCCTACGAGCAGTACTTC.

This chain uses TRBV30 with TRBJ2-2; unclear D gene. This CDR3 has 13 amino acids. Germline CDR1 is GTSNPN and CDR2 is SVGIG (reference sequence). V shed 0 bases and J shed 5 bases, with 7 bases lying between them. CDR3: CAWSVRTTGELFF. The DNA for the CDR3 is TGTGCCTGGAGTGTACGCACTACCGGGGAGCTGTTTTTT.

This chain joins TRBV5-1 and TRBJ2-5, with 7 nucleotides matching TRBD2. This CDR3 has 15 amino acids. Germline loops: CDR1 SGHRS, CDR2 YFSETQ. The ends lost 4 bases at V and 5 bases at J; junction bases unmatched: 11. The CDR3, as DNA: TGCGCCAGCAGCGGAGCGGGACGATTGTCGGAGACCCAGTACTTC. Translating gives CASSGAGRLSETQYF. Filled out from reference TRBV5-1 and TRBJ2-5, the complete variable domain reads KAGVTQTPRYLIKTRGQQVTLSCSPISGHRSVSWYQQTPGQGLQFLFEYFSETQRNKGNFPGRFSGRQFSNSRSEMNVSTLELGDSALYLCASSGAGRLSETQYFGPGTRLLVL.

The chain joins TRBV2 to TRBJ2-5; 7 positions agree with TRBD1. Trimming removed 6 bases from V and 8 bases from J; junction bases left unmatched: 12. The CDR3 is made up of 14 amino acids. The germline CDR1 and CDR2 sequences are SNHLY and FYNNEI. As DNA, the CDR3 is TGTGCCAGCAGCCTAGGACAGGACCGCTCCACCCAGTACTTC. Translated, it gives CASSLGQDRSTQYF.

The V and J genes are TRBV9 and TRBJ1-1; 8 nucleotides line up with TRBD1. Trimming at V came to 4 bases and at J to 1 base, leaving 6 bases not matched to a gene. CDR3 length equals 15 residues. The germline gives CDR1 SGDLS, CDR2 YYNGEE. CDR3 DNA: TGTGCCAGCAGCCTCGCCGGGACAGGGAACACTGAAGCTTTCTTT. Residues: CASSLAGTGNTEAFF.

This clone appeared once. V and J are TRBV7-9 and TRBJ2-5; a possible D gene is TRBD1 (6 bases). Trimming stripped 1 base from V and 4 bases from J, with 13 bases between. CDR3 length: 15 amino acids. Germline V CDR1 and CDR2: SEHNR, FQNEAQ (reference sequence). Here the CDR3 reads CASSLDRVERETQYF. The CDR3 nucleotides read TGTGCCAGCAGCTTAGACAGGGTAGAACGAGAGACCCAGTACTTC.

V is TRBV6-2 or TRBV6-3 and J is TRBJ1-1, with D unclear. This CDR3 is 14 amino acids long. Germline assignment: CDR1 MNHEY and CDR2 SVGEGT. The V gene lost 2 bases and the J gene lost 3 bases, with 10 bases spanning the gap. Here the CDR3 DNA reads TGTGCCAGCAGTTACCCGGGTCGGGACACTGAAGCTTTCTTT. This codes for CASSYPGRDTEAFF.

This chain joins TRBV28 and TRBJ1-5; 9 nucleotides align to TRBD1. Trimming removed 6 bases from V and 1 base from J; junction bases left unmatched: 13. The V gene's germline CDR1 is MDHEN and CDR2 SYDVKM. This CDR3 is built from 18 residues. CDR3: CASRFTGGRGLSNQPQHF. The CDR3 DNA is TGTGCCAGCAGATTCACAGGGGGCCGTGGGTTGAGCAATCAGCCCCAGCATTTT.

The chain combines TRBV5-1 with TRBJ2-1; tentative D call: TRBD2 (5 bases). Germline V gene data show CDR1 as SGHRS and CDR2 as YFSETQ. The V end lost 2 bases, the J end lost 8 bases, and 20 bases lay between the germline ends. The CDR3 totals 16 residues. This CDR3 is CASSFLGGRLSHEQFF. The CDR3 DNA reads TGCGCCAGCAGCTTCTTAGGAGGACGGCTGAGTCATGAGCAGTTCTTC.